A single sample is the source of the 23 T cell receptor beta chains below, sequenced in a study of sequential checkpoint blockade in melanoma. Measured with immunoSEQ multiplex PCR; TCRdb has only the in-frame clones, and not every one. Of approximately 22,000 clones in the sample, 82% are singletons; the top ten hold around 10%. Treatment given: randomized to nivolumab then ipilimumab (arm A) or the reverse (arm B). The sequencing used CD8+ T cells sorted from blood (inferred from file names), collected from a patient given nivolumab and ipilimumab in sequence. All receptors come from a human donor with melanoma.

The chain has TRBV6-5 and TRBJ2-1; D may be TRBD2 (6 bases). The germline CDR1 and CDR2 sequences are MNHEY and SVGAGI. This CDR3 contains 15 residues. V was pared by 2 bases and J by 3 bases, with 11 bases between. CDR3 protein: CASSYQDGSYNEQFF. Written as DNA, the CDR3 is TGTGCCAGCAGTTACCAGGACGGGAGCTACAATGAGCAGTTCTTC.

The chain is built from TRBV18 and TRBJ1-3; 7 nucleotides match TRBD1. The CDR3 runs 14 residues. Germline V gene data show CDR1 as KGHSH and CDR2 as LQKENI. With V trimmed by 6 bases and J by 4 bases, 6 bases remained unmatched. The CDR3, as DNA: TGTGCCAGCTCCCCCGGGACAGAAGGAAACACCATATATTTT. This codes for CASSPGTEGNTIYF. Based on the CDR3 plus reference TRBV18 and TRBJ1-3, the full variable domain is NAGVMQNPRHLVRRRGQEARLRCSPMKGHSHVYWYRQLPEEGLKFMVYLQKENIIDESGMPKERFSAEFPKEGPSILRIQQVVRGDSAAYFCASSPGTEGNTIYFGEGSWLTVV.

This clone has only a few counts. The rearrangement joins TRBV7-9 to TRBJ1-3; 7 bases match TRBD1. The CDR3 consists of 15 residues. Germline CDR1 reads SEHNR; CDR2 reads FQNEAQ (reference sequence). V trimming: 2 bases; J trimming: 4 bases; junction bases outside the gene matches: 5. In DNA form, the CDR3 reads TGTGCCAGCAGCTTAAGGGGGCTCGGAGGAAACACCATATATTTT. This codes for CASSLRGLGGNTIYF. The full variable domain, completed using reference TRBV7-9 and TRBJ1-3, is DTGVSQNPRHKITKRGQNVTFRCDPISEHNRLYWYRQTLGQGPEFLTYFQNEAQLEKSRLLSDRFSAERPKGSFSTLEIQRTEQGDSAMYLCASSLRGLGGNTIYFGEGSWLTVV.

V usage is TRBV19 and J usage is TRBJ1-1; 7 bases agree with TRBD1. From germline, CDR1 is LNHDA and CDR2 SQIVND (reference sequence). This CDR3 region has 15 residues. V was pared by 5 bases and J by 1 base, with 7 bases of the junction left unmatched. The CDR3 bases are TGTGCCAGTAGTTTGGGGGACAGACCGAACACTGAAGCTTTCTTT. It translates to CASSLGDRPNTEAFF.

This chain connects TRBV21-1 to TRBJ2-1; the table's D call TRBD1 went unverified against the DNA. TRBV21-1 is flagged as a pseudogene. CDR3 length: 15 residues. CDR3 region: CASSKVETTYNEQFF. The CDR3 nucleotides are TGTGCCAGCAGCAAAGTTGAGACAACCTACAATGAGCAGTTCTTC.

The chain is built from TRBV5-1 and TRBJ1-1, with TRBD1 matching 8 bases. The germline V gene encodes CDR1 SGHRS and CDR2 YFSETQ. V shed 1 base and J 4 bases; nucleotides not matched to a gene: 12. This CDR3 comprises 17 residues. CDR3 DNA: TGCGCCAGCAGCTTGAGGGCAGGGGGCGAATCGAGCACTGAAGCTTTCTTT. Translating gives CASSLRAGGESSTEAFF.

The V call is TRBV18, the J call TRBJ1-2, with D possibly TRBD1 on 6 matching bases. The V end lost 5 bases, the J end lost 4 bases, and 11 bases lay between the germline ends. This CDR3 comprises 13 residues. Germline V CDR1 and CDR2: KGHSH, LQKENI. The CDR3 sequence is CASSLTDSYGYTF. CDR3 coding DNA: TGTGCCAGCTCATTAACGGACAGCTATGGCTACACCTTC. The variable domain in full, completed from reference TRBV18 and TRBJ1-2, reads NAGVMQNPRHLVRRRGQEARLRCSPMKGHSHVYWYRQLPEEGLKFMVYLQKENIIDESGMPKERFSAEFPKEGPSILRIQQVVRGDSAAYFCASSLTDSYGYTFGSGTRLTVV.

The genes are TRBV7-9 and TRBJ2-1; TRBD2 aligns across 13 bases. This CDR3 region has 15 residues. Trimming removed 6 bases from V and 8 bases from J; junction bases left unmatched: 7. CDR1 and CDR2 from the germline V gene are SEHNR and FQNEAQ (reference sequence). The CDR3 bases are TGTGCCAGCAGACCTGGGACTAGCGGGACCGATGAGCAGTTCTTC. It codes for CASRPGTSGTDEQFF.

The chain uses TRBV27 and TRBJ2-5, with 11 bases identical to TRBD2. V gave up 5 bases and J gave up 4 bases; unmatched junction bases: 3. Germline V gene sequence: CDR1 MNHEY, CDR2 SMNVEV (reference sequence). This CDR3 region has 14 residues. CDR3 bases: TGTGCCAGCAGTCGACTAGCGGGATTAGAGACCCAGTACTTC. This codes for CASSRLAGLETQYF.

The genes are TRBV30 and TRBJ1-1; D is unclear. The V end was cut by 5 bases, the J end by 2 bases, with 9 bases between. Germline loops: CDR1 GTSNPN, CDR2 SVGIG (reference sequence). There are 12 residues in the CDR3. In DNA, the CDR3 is TGTGCCTGGCGACTTAAAAACACTGAAGCTTTCTTT. It specifies CAWRLKNTEAFF.

This chain joins TRBV28 and TRBJ1-5, with D possibly being TRBD1 (5 bases). The CDR3 runs 17 residues. Germline CDR1 MDHEN, CDR2 SYDVKM. V gave up 4 bases and J gave up 4 bases, with 20 bases separating them. The CDR3 spells CASSSLSAGGRNQPQHF. CDR3 DNA: TGTGCCAGCAGTTCTCTTTCGGCGGGGGGAAGGAATCAGCCCCAGCATTTT.

V gene TRBV5-1 combines with J gene TRBJ1-3; possibly TRBD1 for D (5 bases). CDR3 length: 14 amino acids. Trimming took off 1 base at V and 4 bases at J, with 9 bases between the two ends. CDR1 and CDR2 from the germline V gene are SGHRS and YFSETQ. This CDR3 is CASSLTGSGNTIYF. For the CDR3, the DNA is TGCGCCAGCAGCTTGACAGGCTCAGGAAACACCATATATTTT.

The chain carries TRBV28 and TRBJ2-7; 9 positions match TRBD1. The J segment lost 3 bases and the V segment lost 4 bases, leaving 1 base of the junction unmatched. Germline values: CDR1 MDHEN, CDR2 SYDVKM. The length of the CDR3 is 13 residues. CDR3 sequence: CASSWGQGYEQYF. CDR3 bases: TGTGCCAGCAGTTGGGGACAGGGCTACGAGCAGTACTTC.

The CDR3 bases are TGTGCCAGCAGAGTACTAGCGGGAGGGAGTAATGAGCAGTTCTTC. Translation: CASRVLAGGSNEQFF. J is TRBJ2-1 and V is TRBV6-5; TRBD2 aligns across 13 bases. V lost 6 bases, J lost 7 bases, and 6 bases stayed unmatched. Germline V lookup: CDR1 MNHEY, CDR2 SVGAGI. CDR3 length equals 15 residues.

The V and J genes are TRBV18 and TRBJ1-1, with TRBD1 identical over 7 bases. J lost 4 bases, V lost 2 bases, and 7 bases had no gene match. CDR3 length equals 15 residues. Per the germline V gene, CDR1 is KGHSH and CDR2 is LQKENI. This CDR3 is CASSPGEQGITEAFF. CDR3 in DNA: TGTGCCAGCTCACCAGGGGAACAGGGGATCACTGAAGCTTTCTTT.

The rearrangement joins TRBV14 to TRBJ2-1; 8 bases are shared with TRBD2. This CDR3 contains 16 residues. Germline CDR1 and CDR2: SGHDN and FVKESK. Germline trimming cut 4 bases from V and 3 bases from J; bases unmatched to any gene: 8. This CDR3 is CASSLQGAGGYNEQFF. Here the CDR3 DNA reads TGTGCCAGCAGCCTACAGGGCGCGGGAGGCTACAATGAGCAGTTCTTC.

This clone occurred a few times. This chain uses TRBV7-9 with TRBJ2-5; 13 bases are shared with TRBD2. From germline, CDR1 is SEHNR and CDR2 FQNEAQ (reference sequence). With 6 bases clipped from V and 5 bases from J, the junction kept 6 bases outside the gene matches. The CDR3 runs to 15 residues. The CDR3: CASRPTSGRVETQYF. The CDR3 DNA reads as TGTGCCAGCAGACCTACTAGCGGGAGGGTGGAGACCCAGTACTTC.

The chain joins TRBV7-2 to TRBJ1-3, with D uncertain. The V gene's germline CDR1 is SGHTA and CDR2 FQGNSA. The CDR3 is 15 residues long. Trimming removed 0 bases at V and 0 bases at J, with 6 bases between. The CDR3 DNA sequence: TGTGCCAGCAGCTTAGCCGGGAGCTCTGGAAACACCATATATTTT. Translating it yields CASSLAGSSGNTIYF.

This chain links TRBV11-2 with TRBJ2-2; a weak D match, TRBD1 (6 bases). Germline CDR1 SGHAT, CDR2 FQNNGV. The V and J ends lost 6 bases and 4 bases respectively, with 15 bases between them. This CDR3 contains 15 residues. CDR3: CASRRLQGTTGELFF. Written as DNA, the CDR3 is TGTGCCAGCAGACGTCTCCAGGGGACCACCGGGGAGCTGTTTTTT.

This clone was seen only a few times. The chain couples TRBV18 to TRBJ2-3, with TRBD1 identical over 8 bases. This CDR3 comprises 16 residues. V gave up 3 bases and J gave up 3 bases; unmatched junction bases: 8. From germline, CDR1 is KGHSH and CDR2 LQKENI. CDR3 in DNA: TGTGCCAGCTCACCCCGGACAGGGAGGTCAACAGATACGCAGTATTTT. This translates into CASSPRTGRSTDTQYF.

J is TRBJ2-3 and V is TRBV6-4, with TRBD2 matching over 9 bases. V was clipped by 2 bases and J by 6 bases; unmatched bases: 6. This CDR3 has 15 residues. Germline assignment: CDR1 MRHNA and CDR2 SNTAGT. The CDR3 spells CASSDEGLASDTQYF. The CDR3 coding sequence is TGTGCCAGCAGTGACGAGGGACTAGCATCCGATACGCAGTATTTT.

The rearrangement uses TRBV7-2 and TRBJ2-1; TRBD2 matches at 7 bases. The CDR3 is 14 amino acids. CDR1 SGHTA and CDR2 FQGNSA come from the germline V gene. V was clipped by 5 bases and J by 8 bases; unmatched bases: 9. As DNA, the CDR3 is TGTGCCAGCAGCCCTCGGGCGGGAGTCTATGAGCAGTTCTTC. Residues: CASSPRAGVYEQFF.

This chain connects TRBV6-1 to TRBJ2-3, with D tentatively TRBD1 (6 bases). The CDR3 length is 14 residues. The V gene lost 6 bases and the J gene lost 1 base, with 11 bases spanning the gap. The germline V gene encodes CDR1 MNHNS and CDR2 SASEGT. CDR3 coding DNA: TGTGCCAGCAGGCTAGAGGGGGGCACAGATACGCAGTATTTT. It yields the protein CASRLEGGTDTQYF.